Following are 2 T cell receptor beta chains from one sample sequenced in a study of cytomegalovirus exposure and HLA in healthy donors. Using immunoSEQ multiplex PCR, the repertoire was profiled, and TCRdb retains in-frame clones only, with some absent. The sample includes some 140,000 clones, around 85% of them seen just once. Sequences were obtained from PBMCs. These receptors were taken from a man in his late teens or twenties in good health and CMV-seronegative.

The table lists this clone with a count of one. V gene TRBV2 combines with J gene TRBJ2-2, with 10 bases that match TRBD2. V was clipped by 6 bases and J by 4 bases; unmatched bases: 5. The CDR3 length is 15 residues. Germline loops: CDR1 SNHLY, CDR2 FYNNEI. The CDR3 coding sequence is TGTGCCAGCAGGGGGGGACTAGCGAGCACCGGGGAGCTGTTTTTT. Encoded protein: CASRGGLASTGELFF.

J is TRBJ2-5 and V is TRBV28, with a tentative D call TRBD2 (6 bases). The CDR3 is 13 amino acids. The germline gives CDR1 MDHEN, CDR2 SYDVKM. V dropped 7 bases and J dropped 2 bases, with 11 bases sitting between them. For the CDR3, the DNA is TGTGCCAGCACCAACGGGGGTCAAGAGACCCAGTACTTC. Protein: CASTNGGQETQYF.